The 30 T cell receptor beta chains below come from one sample, sequenced in a study of pediatric ulcerative colitis. Repertoires were generated with immunoSEQ multiplex PCR, while TCRdb's copy carries only in-frame clones and drops some. The sample contains about 36,000 clones, roughly 83% of which appear only once. Input material: blood. The receptors shown here come from a girl aged 10 to 17 with moderate ulcerative colitis.

The rearrangement joins TRBV11-2 to TRBJ2-3, with TRBD1 matching 8 bases. Germline CDR1 SGHAT, CDR2 FQNNGV. This CDR3 region has 16 residues. Trimming at V came to 5 bases and at J to 2 bases, leaving 9 bases not matched to a gene. The CDR3 nucleotides read TGTGCCAGCAGCCCTCGGTCAGGGGGCGTCACAGATACGCAGTATTTT. It codes for CASSPRSGGVTDTQYF.

This clone was recorded only once. V and J are TRBV7-9 and TRBJ1-1, with D unclear. V was shortened by 2 bases and J by 4 bases, with 5 bases between the two germline ends. This CDR3 is 12 amino acids long. Germline V lookup: CDR1 SEHNR, CDR2 FQNEAQ (reference sequence). The CDR3 region is CASSLWITEAFF. CDR3 sequence (DNA): TGTGCCAGCAGCTTATGGATCACTGAAGCTTTCTTT.

This chain joins TRBV6-5 and TRBJ1-5; D remains ambiguous. The length of the CDR3 is 15 residues. Germline V gene lookup returns CDR1 MNHEY and CDR2 SVGAGI. The V gene lost 6 bases and the J gene lost 6 bases, with 18 bases spanning the gap. This chain's CDR3 is CASSPFLGEGQPQHF. In nucleotides, the CDR3 is TGTGCCAGCAGCCCCTTTCTCGGGGAAGGTCAGCCCCAGCATTTT.

The genes are TRBV13 and TRBJ2-1, with a weak D call TRBD2 (5 bases). V was trimmed by 7 bases and J by 9 bases, leaving 16 bases between them. The CDR3 runs 13 residues. Germline CDR1 and CDR2: PRHDT and FYEKMQ (reference sequence). The CDR3 loop is CASIRGYEGEQFF. The CDR3 nucleotides read TGTGCCAGCATCCGAGGGTATGAGGGTGAGCAGTTCTTC. The whole variable domain, filled in from reference TRBV13 and TRBJ2-1, reads AAGVIQSPRHLIKEKRETATLKCYPIPRHDTVYWYQQGPGQDPQFLISFYEKMQSDKGSIPDRFSAQQFSDYHSELNMSSLELGDSALYFCASIRGYEGEQFFGPGTRLTVL.

The chain combines TRBV6-5 with TRBJ2-7; D is ambiguous. With 6 bases removed from V and 0 bases from J, the gap between germline ends came to 6 bases. The CDR3 spans 12 residues. Germline V gene sequence: CDR1 MNHEY, CDR2 SVGAGI. Here the CDR3 DNA reads TGTGCCAGCAGCCCTTTCTCCTACGAGCAGTACTTC. Translating it yields CASSPFSYEQYF.

The chain has TRBV6-5 and TRBJ2-2; 8 positions match TRBD1. This CDR3 has 14 amino acids. Germline-derived CDR1 and CDR2 are MNHEY and SVGAGI. V lost 8 bases, J lost 3 bases, and 5 bases stayed unmatched. CDR3 nucleotides: TGTGCCAGCGGACAGGACAGGGACACCGGGGAGCTGTTTTTT. It is translated as CASGQDRDTGELFF.

The chain employs TRBV13 and TRBJ2-1; 12 nucleotides match TRBD2. V lost 5 bases and J lost 3; bases outside the gene matches: 14. The CDR3 is 19 residues long. Germline V gene lookup returns CDR1 PRHDT and CDR2 FYEKMQ (reference sequence). CDR3: CASSPPTSGSGWIYNEQFF. CDR3 sequence (DNA): TGTGCCAGCAGCCCGCCGACTAGCGGGAGTGGGTGGATCTACAATGAGCAGTTCTTC.

The chain is built from TRBV19 and TRBJ2-1; no reliable D call. Trimming stripped 1 base from V and 5 bases from J, with 6 bases between. Germline loops: CDR1 LNHDA, CDR2 SQIVND (reference sequence). CDR3 length: 13 residues. As DNA, the CDR3 is TGTGCCAGTAGTATAGCCGCAAACAATGAGCAGTTCTTC. Its protein is CASSIAANNEQFF.

This CDR3 reads CASSSRGSTDTQYF. CDR3 bases: TGTGCCAGCAGCTCGCGGGGGAGCACAGATACGCAGTATTTT. The rearrangement joins TRBV7-9 to TRBJ2-3, with 7 bases identical to TRBD2. V was clipped by 4 bases and J by 0 bases; unmatched bases: 1. CDR3 length: 14 residues. Germline V gene sequence: CDR1 SEHNR, CDR2 FQNEAQ (reference sequence). Together with reference TRBV7-9 and TRBJ2-3, the CDR3 gives the full variable domain: DTGVSQNPRHKITKRGQNVTFRCDPISEHNRLYWYRQTLGQGPEFLTYFQNEAQLEKSRLLSDRFSAERPKGSFSTLEIQRTEQGDSAMYLCASSSRGSTDTQYFGPGTRLTVL.

J is TRBJ2-5 and V is TRBV2; D unresolved. The CDR3 is made up of 17 amino acids. Germline V lookup: CDR1 SNHLY, CDR2 FYNNEI. Trimming pared 6 bases from V and 2 bases from J, leaving 22 bases between. In DNA, the CDR3 is TGTGCCAGCAGCAGACCCCAGAGACAAGGGAAACAAGAGACCCAGTACTTC. Protein sequence: CASSRPQRQGKQETQYF.

The chain joins TRBV2 to TRBJ1-1; D not resolved. Between the trimmed V and J ends, which lost 4 bases and 5 bases, there was a span of 11 bases. In germline, CDR1 is SNHLY, CDR2 FYNNEI. CDR3 length equals 13 residues. This CDR3 is CASSGESGTEAFF. CDR3 coding DNA: TGTGCCAGCAGTGGGGAGTCTGGGACTGAAGCTTTCTTT.

The chain carries TRBV5-1 and TRBJ2-1; 8 bases match TRBD1. The CDR3 has 15 residues. J gave up 4 bases and V 4 bases, and 7 bases lay outside the gene matches. Germline values: CDR1 SGHRS, CDR2 YFSETQ. CDR3 region: CASSPDRVSYNEQFF. In nucleotides, the CDR3 is TGCGCCAGCAGCCCGGACAGGGTATCTTACAATGAGCAGTTCTTC.

The V call is TRBV7-2, the J call TRBJ1-5, with 9 bases identical to TRBD1. This CDR3 is 15 amino acids long. Germline trimming cut 1 base from V and 6 bases from J; bases unmatched to any gene: 4. Germline V lookup: CDR1 SGHTA, CDR2 FQGNSA. CDR3 nucleotide sequence: TGTGCCAGCAGCTTAGTGGGGACAGGGCGTCAGCCCCAGCATTTT. Its protein is CASSLVGTGRQPQHF.

This clone was seen a few times. The CDR3 nucleotides read TGTGCCAGTACTCCGATCAGCGACTATGGCTACACCTTC. Its protein is CASTPISDYGYTF. V gene TRBV19 combines with J gene TRBJ1-2; D unclear. The length of the CDR3 is 13 residues. CDR1 and CDR2 from the germline V gene are LNHDA and SQIVND (reference sequence). V lost 7 bases, J lost 3 bases, and 12 bases lay in between.

The rearrangement joins TRBV9 to TRBJ2-1, with a tentative D call TRBD2 (6 bases). The V gene's germline CDR1 is SGDLS and CDR2 YYNGEE. The CDR3 is 14 amino acids. Between the trimmed V and J ends, which lost 2 bases and 12 bases, there was a span of 18 bases. The CDR3 is CASSVGPFQAGQFF. Written as DNA, the CDR3 is TGTGCCAGCAGCGTCGGTCCCTTCCAAGCGGGGCAGTTCTTC.

This chain connects TRBV28 to TRBJ1-5; D gene unclear. The CDR3 sequence is 13 residues long. Germline loops: CDR1 MDHEN, CDR2 SYDVKM. The V and J ends lost 7 bases and 6 bases respectively, with 13 bases between them. The CDR3: CASTLGRPQPQHF. In DNA, the CDR3 is TGTGCCAGCACCCTGGGGAGGCCTCAGCCCCAGCATTTT.

This clone was recorded a few times. The chain has TRBV12-5 and TRBJ1-5; no firm D call. CDR3 length: 12 amino acids. CDR1 is LGHNT, CDR2 FRNRAP, per germline. With 7 bases removed from V and 5 bases from J, the gap between germline ends came to 9 bases. CDR3 in DNA: TGTGCTAGTGCCCCCGGGGATCAGCCCCAGCATTTT. Protein sequence: CASAPGDQPQHF.

V gene TRBV10-3 combines with J gene TRBJ1-1; D is unclear. This CDR3 region has 16 residues. The V gene's germline CDR1 is ENHRY and CDR2 SYGVKD. Trimming took off 3 bases at V and 5 bases at J, with 19 bases between the two ends. The CDR3 DNA sequence: TGTGCCATCAGTGATCTTGCCCCCGACCCGGGGACTGAAGCTTTCTTT. Encoded protein: CAISDLAPDPGTEAFF.

The V and J genes are TRBV30 and TRBJ1-1; D is possibly TRBD1 (5 bases). Germline CDR1 is GTSNPN and CDR2 is SVGIG (reference sequence). This CDR3 region has 13 residues. V lost 4 bases and J 4 bases, leaving 13 bases between the germline ends. The CDR3 protein is CAWNQGSITEAFF. DNA of the CDR3: TGTGCCTGGAACCAGGGATCAATCACTGAAGCTTTCTTT.

The chain recombines TRBV6-1 with TRBJ2-5, with 7 bases that match TRBD1. The CDR3 runs 15 residues. The germline V gene has CDR1 MNHNS and CDR2 SASEGT. V was pared by 3 bases and J by 5 bases, with 9 bases of the junction left unmatched. In DNA, the CDR3 is TGTGCCAGCAGTGAGCCCGGACAGGTTGGGGAGACCCAGTACTTC. Residues: CASSEPGQVGETQYF.

This chain uses TRBV5-1 with TRBJ2-5; TRBD2 is a possible D gene (6 bases). This CDR3 region has 13 residues. V lost 3 bases to trimming and J lost 5 bases, with 11 bases between them. The germline V gene has CDR1 SGHRS and CDR2 YFSETQ. For the CDR3, the DNA is TGCGCCAGCAGCTCCAGCGGGTTGGAGACCCAGTACTTC. Its translation is CASSSSGLETQYF.

The CDR3 region is CASSQGGPYNEQFF. The CDR3 nucleotides read TGCGCCAGCAGCCAAGGAGGGCCCTACAATGAGCAGTTCTTC. The chain couples TRBV5-1 to TRBJ2-1, with D possibly TRBD2 on 6 matching bases. Germline CDR1 reads SGHRS; CDR2 reads YFSETQ. CDR3 length equals 14 residues. Trimming removed 4 bases at V and 2 bases at J, with 10 bases between.

The rearrangement links TRBV2 to TRBJ1-2; 9 bases are shared with TRBD1. V dropped 6 bases and J dropped 1; count of bases not matched to a gene: 3. The CDR3 runs 14 residues. Germline CDR1 reads SNHLY; CDR2 reads FYNNEI. For the CDR3, the DNA is TGTGCCAGCAGGGGACAGGGTGGTAACTATGGCTACACCTTC. It yields the protein CASRGQGGNYGYTF.

The chain has TRBV9 and TRBJ1-3, with D possibly TRBD1 on 6 matching bases. The germline V gene has CDR1 SGDLS and CDR2 YYNGEE. The CDR3 spans 15 residues. The germline V and J ends were trimmed by 7 bases and 3 bases, with 17 bases remaining between them. CDR3 sequence (DNA): TGTGCCAGCGGCATAGGACAGTTGAATGGAAACACCATATATTTT. It encodes CASGIGQLNGNTIYF.

The CDR3 loop is CASSLRGPWSSYNEQFF. In nucleotides, the CDR3 is TGTGCCAGCAGTCTTCGGGGACCTTGGAGCTCCTACAATGAGCAGTTCTTC. V usage is TRBV4-2 and J usage is TRBJ2-1, with D perhaps matching TRBD1 or TRBD2 (5 bases each). Trimming pared 6 bases from V and 0 bases from J, leaving 18 bases between. Germline lookup yields CDR1 LGHNA and CDR2 YNFKEQ. This CDR3 spans 17 amino acids.

The J gene is TRBJ1-1, the V gene TRBV5-4; a possible D gene is TRBD1 (5 bases). Trimming left V 1 base short and J 5 bases short, with 12 bases between. The CDR3 runs to 14 residues. CDR1 SGHNT and CDR2 YYREEE come from the germline V gene (reference sequence). For the CDR3, the DNA is TGTGCCAGCAGCTTGACGGATTGGGGGACTGAAGCTTTCTTT. It encodes CASSLTDWGTEAFF.

The rearrangement links TRBV9 to TRBJ1-1, with D perhaps TRBD1 (6 bases). The V gene lost 4 bases and the J gene lost 11 bases, with 27 bases spanning the gap. The germline CDR1 and CDR2 sequences are SGDLS and YYNGEE. This CDR3 spans 16 amino acids. The CDR3 region has the DNA TGTGCCAGCAGCCCCTTCCCAGGGGCAGTCGATTGGGGGGCTTTCTTT. Translation gives CASSPFPGAVDWGAFF.

The genes are TRBV7-3 and TRBJ2-5, with a tentative D call TRBD1 (5 bases). Germline V gene sequence: CDR1 SGHTA, CDR2 FQGTGA. CDR3 length: 15 amino acids. V lost 3 bases to trimming and J lost 5 bases, with 16 bases between them. In nucleotides, the CDR3 is TGTGCCAGCAGCTTCATGGGGCCCCCGAGCGAGACCCAGTACTTC. Protein product: CASSFMGPPSETQYF.

The V call is TRBV10-3, the J call TRBJ1-2; D might be TRBD1 (5 bases). This CDR3 has 15 residues. CDR1 is ENHRY and CDR2 is SYGVKD in the germline V gene. Trimming pared 0 bases from V and 4 bases from J, leaving 12 bases between. Here the CDR3 DNA reads TGTGCCATCAGTGAGTCCACCGGGGCCGGCTATGGCTACACCTTC. Translated: CAISESTGAGYGYTF.

This clone was counted once. This chain joins TRBV18 and TRBJ1-4; 7 bases line up with TRBD1. Trimming at V came to 3 bases and at J to 8 bases, leaving 12 bases not matched to a gene. Germline V lookup: CDR1 KGHSH, CDR2 LQKENI. The CDR3 has 16 residues. CDR3 in amino acids: CASSPRGEGAREKLFF. The DNA for the CDR3 is TGTGCCAGCTCACCCCGGGGAGAGGGGGCTAGGGAAAAACTGTTTTTT. Supplemented by reference TRBV18 and TRBJ1-4, the full variable domain reads NAGVMQNPRHLVRRRGQEARLRCSPMKGHSHVYWYRQLPEEGLKFMVYLQKENIIDESGMPKERFSAEFPKEGPSILRIQQVVRGDSAAYFCASSPRGEGAREKLFFGSGTQLSVL.